A selection of T cell receptor beta chains follows, all from one sample in a study of blood T cell repertoires in COVID-19. Repertoires were generated with immunoSEQ multiplex PCR, while TCRdb's copy carries only in-frame clones and drops some. The sample lists about 200,000 clones, approximately 78% occurring once. The sequenced sample consisted of peripheral blood. These receptors all stem from an elderly woman with COVID-19, enrolled during active disease. CDR3s include the opening cysteine and the closing phenylalanine or tryptophan. Each record gives: J gene, V gene, CDR3 protein.

TRBJ2-5	TRBV15	CATSRGGLLGRETQYF
TRBJ2-5	TRBV5-6	CASSLASGSRETQYF
TRBJ2-7	TRBV6-5	CASRGTGASYEQYF
TRBJ1-2	TRBV5-1	CASSVDGRGIEGYTF
TRBJ2-7	TRBV28	CASSLPTSPASEQYF
TRBJ2-2	TRBV3-1/TRBV3-2	CASSPNTGELFF
TRBJ1-2	TRBV18	CASSTEQGNYGYTF
TRBJ1-2	TRBV7-8	CASSQGGFNYGYTF
TRBJ2-3	TRBV28	CASSPTGTTTDTQYF
TRBJ1-5	TRBV3-1/TRBV3-2	CASSSRQANQPQHF
TRBJ2-3	TRBV28	CASSPTGGVGAQYF
TRBJ1-3	TRBV24-1	CATSKDRHSGNTIYF
TRBJ1-5	TRBV10-3	CAINREPGFQPQHF
TRBJ2-3	TRBV7-2	CASSLGGVRTDTQYF
TRBJ2-6	TRBV10-3	CAISEVPPTVFRTSGANVLTF
TRBJ1-2	TRBV30	CAWVTGHGYTF
TRBJ1-2	TRBV19	CASSMRQGGNYGYTF
TRBJ2-1	TRBV12-3/TRBV12-4	CASRLYNEQFF
TRBJ2-4	TRBV29-1	CSAVAKNIQYF
TRBJ1-2	TRBV9	CASSQNGGYTF
TRBJ1-2	TRBV6-4	CASSVGLSGYGYTF
TRBJ1-5	TRBV2	CASSWDYNQPQHF
TRBJ2-6	TRBV19	CASRVESSGANVLTF
TRBJ1-1	TRBV28	CASSRDRHTEAFF
TRBJ1-6	TRBV28	CASSLNRGSNSPLHF
TRBJ1-2	TRBV5-6	CASSLGDREFYGYTF
TRBJ2-5	TRBV30	CAWSGRTGAQYF
TRBJ2-7	TRBV27	CASTSVRQGAHEQYF
TRBJ2-4	TRBV5-1	CASSLGTNRGIQYF
TRBJ2-7	TRBV28	CASSWAGQGKTEQYF
TRBJ2-1	TRBV18	CASSPTGFSYNEQFF
TRBJ1-6	TRBV5-1	CASASSSPYNSPLHF
TRBJ2-1	TRBV11-2	CASSLVRGPYNEQFF
TRBJ1-2	TRBV6-5	CASSDTLTGLYGYTF
TRBJ1-2	TRBV30	CALGFLYGYTF
TRBJ2-5	TRBV20-1	CSARGAGAQYF
TRBJ2-7	TRBV6-2/TRBV6-3	CASSGLIRDKAFYEQYF
TRBJ2-7	TRBV18	CASSPADYEQYF
TRBJ2-6	TRBV29-1	CSVESGAGANVLTF
TRBJ1-5	TRBV18	CASSPPSREPQHF
TRBJ1-5	TRBV28	CASPSDRDLVQPQHF
TRBJ1-1	TRBV5-1	CASSRTGEMNTEAFF
TRBJ2-2	TRBV24-1	CATSDPRLAVAGELFF
TRBJ1-3	TRBV6-5	CASSLRTYSGNTIYF
TRBJ1-4	TRBV20-1	CSARVVEKLFF
TRBJ2-1	TRBV28	CASSFLAANYNEQFF
TRBJ1-1	TRBV2	CASSGGRPTEAFF
TRBJ2-3	TRBV30	CAWGGTGRHTQYF
TRBJ1-5	TRBV5-1	CASSLQGDQPQHF
TRBJ2-7	TRBV30	CAWSKTGGGSYEQYF
TRBJ2-3	TRBV14	CASSPLDRGDTQYF
TRBJ1-3	TRBV7-9	CASSQTGGNTIYF
TRBJ1-2	TRBV7-2	CASSFPGQGTGYTF
TRBJ1-1	TRBV20-1	CSASGGGAVGAFF
TRBJ1-1	TRBV3-1/TRBV3-2	CASSQGQPRTEAFF
TRBJ2-5	TRBV24-1	CATSADRLAGQETQYF
TRBJ1-5	TRBV19	CASSKGTGGSQPQHF
TRBJ1-2	TRBV11-2	CASSLGTGVYTF
TRBJ1-6	TRBV4-3	CASSQGGISPLHF
TRBJ2-7	TRBV10-3	CAISESWGRIYEQYF